Included here is one T cell receptor beta chain sequence, with context. Its specificity is unknown. These data come from a study of cytomegalovirus exposure and HLA in healthy donors. General study results and limits: With further analysis later on, most CMV-associated TCR beta chains appeared HLA-restricted. Reports indicated that the classifier achieved high specificity and sensitivity in diagnosing cytomegalovirus status.

The germline V gene has CDR1 MNHEY and CDR2 SVGAGI. Trimming removed 10 bases from V and 0 bases from J; junction bases left unmatched: 5. The CDR3 runs 13 residues. Amplification used 60 Vbeta primers and 13 Jbeta primers. Sequencing used immunoSEQ multiplex PCR; TCRdb keeps in-frame clones, though not all of them. Here the sample spans 150,000 to 200,000 clones, over 75% being singletons. Among the donors, all were healthy bone marrow donors. The clonotype comes from a man aged 18 to 35 in good health and CMV-seronegative. The chain couples TRBV6-5 to TRBJ1-1; 7 nucleotides align to TRBD1. Material for sequencing was PBMCs. The CDR3, as DNA: TGTGCCACCAAGGACAGGATGAACACTGAAGCTTTCTTT. This encodes CATKDRMNTEAFF.